These 17 T cell receptor beta chains were all obtained from the same sample, sequenced in a study of T cell responses to AZD1222 COVID-19 vaccine. Some clones are missing from TCRdb's copy, which holds only in-frame ones; the method was immunoSEQ multiplex PCR. This table holds 140,000 or so clones, roughly 93% found once. Sequenced here: peripheral blood, sampled 28 days after the second AZD1222 dose. The source of these receptors is an adult who received the AZD1222 COVID-19 vaccine.

The chain combines TRBV7-2 with TRBJ1-2, with D possibly TRBD1 on 5 matching bases. V shed 5 bases and J shed 9 bases, with 13 bases lying between them. The CDR3 is made up of 12 amino acids. CDR1 SGHTA and CDR2 FQGNSA come from the germline V gene. The CDR3 DNA reads TGTGCCAGCAGCGTTAGTTGGGGGAGCTACACCTTC. Protein: CASSVSWGSYTF.

The chain employs TRBV3-1 (or the pseudogene TRBV3-2) and TRBJ2-4; D not certain. Looked up from germline, CDR1 is LGHDT and CDR2 is YNNKEL (reference sequence). With 1 base removed from V and 1 base from J, the gap between germline ends came to 5 bases. CDR3 length: 14 amino acids. For the CDR3, the DNA is TGTGCCAGCAGCCAAGGGGCTGCCAAAAACATTCAGTACTTC. It yields the protein CASSQGAAKNIQYF.

The V and J genes are TRBV4-2 and TRBJ2-3, with D maybe TRBD1 (6 bases). V lost 7 bases, J lost 4 bases, and 18 bases lay in between. The CDR3 is 15 residues long. Per germline, CDR1 LGHNA and CDR2 YNFKEQ. The CDR3 spells CASTQGNQVADTQYF. CDR3 DNA: TGTGCCAGCACACAGGGAAATCAGGTAGCAGATACGCAGTATTTT.

V is TRBV19 and J is TRBJ1-2, with a weak D call TRBD1 (5 bases). V shed 3 bases and J shed 5 bases, with 13 bases lying between them. The CDR3 sequence is 14 residues long. The germline V gene encodes CDR1 LNHDA and CDR2 SQIVND (reference sequence). In DNA, the CDR3 is TGTGCCAGTAGTATGGGACCTTCGGGGTATGGCTACACCTTC. Its translation is CASSMGPSGYGYTF. Variable domain in full (rest from reference TRBV19 and TRBJ1-2): DGGITQSPKYLFRKEGQNVTLSCEQNLNHDAMYWYRQDPGQGLRLIYYSQIVNDFQKGDIAEGYSVSREKKESFPLTVTSAQKNPTAFYLCASSMGPSGYGYTFGSGTRLTVV.

This clone appeared a single time. The chain carries TRBV11-2 and TRBJ2-7, with 8 bases that match TRBD2. The J segment lost 3 bases and the V segment lost 2 bases, leaving 9 bases of the junction unmatched. From germline, CDR1 is SGHAT and CDR2 FQNNGV. CDR3 size: 16 residues. DNA of the CDR3: TGTGCCAGCAGCTTAAGTACGGGGGGGCCTGACTACGAGCAGTACTTC. Protein product: CASSLSTGGPDYEQYF.

The V and J genes are TRBV7-9 and TRBJ1-2; tentatively, D is TRBD1 (6 bases). The CDR3 consists of 12 residues. CDR1 is SEHNR, CDR2 FQNEAQ, per germline (reference sequence). Between the trimmed V and J ends, which lost 5 bases and 7 bases, there was a span of 11 bases. The CDR3 region is CASSEQGFGYTF. CDR3 DNA sequence: TGTGCCAGCAGCGAACAGGGTTTTGGCTACACCTTC.

The CDR3 protein is CASSQTSGEYNEQFF. The CDR3 DNA reads as TGTGCCAGCAGCCAAACTAGCGGGGAGTACAATGAGCAGTTCTTC. This chain uses TRBV4-2 with TRBJ2-1; 10 nucleotides line up with TRBD2. The V gene end was trimmed by 2 bases and the J gene end by 4 bases; junction bases not matched to a gene: 2. Germline V CDR1 and CDR2: LGHNA, YNFKEQ. CDR3 length: 15 residues.

This clone occurred a few times. The chain links TRBV21-1 to TRBJ1-6; TRBD1, the D gene given by the table, was not confirmed from the DNA. TRBV21-1 constitutes a pseudogene. The CDR3 sequence is 16 residues long. The CDR3 reads CASSYSPTGLDSPLHF. CDR3 nucleotides: TGTGCCAGCAGCTATAGCCCGACAGGGCTCGATTCACCCCTCCACTTT.

J is TRBJ1-5 and V is TRBV6-2 or TRBV6-3, with D possibly matching TRBD1 (5 bases). V was pared by 5 bases and J by 7 bases, with 18 bases between. The CDR3 has 15 residues. The V gene's germline CDR1 is MNHEY and CDR2 SVGEGT. The CDR3 sequence is CASSPPGAPIQPQHF. CDR3 DNA: TGTGCCAGCAGTCCCCCCGGGGCGCCTATCCAGCCCCAGCATTTT.

This chain connects TRBV27 to TRBJ1-6, with 9 bases identical to TRBD1. The CDR3 has 15 residues. Trimming took 4 bases from V and 9 from J; bases not matched to a gene: 7. From germline, CDR1 is MNHEY and CDR2 SMNVEV (reference sequence). As DNA, the CDR3 is TGTGCCAGCAGTTGGGGGGACAGGGCTCTTTCACCCCTCCACTTT. This codes for CASSWGDRALSPLHF.

For the CDR3, the DNA is TGTGCCAGCTCACCGGACACACTTAACTATGGCTACACCTTC. This gives the protein CASSPDTLNYGYTF. The gene calls are TRBV18 and TRBJ1-2; the D gene is possibly TRBD1 (5 bases). Germline V gene sequence: CDR1 KGHSH, CDR2 LQKENI. The CDR3 spans 14 residues. V gave up 3 bases and J gave up 1 base, with 9 bases separating them.

The chain joins TRBV19 to TRBJ2-7; 9 bases line up with TRBD2. J gave up 3 bases and V 7 bases, and 10 bases lay outside the gene matches. Germline V gene data show CDR1 as LNHDA and CDR2 as SQIVND (reference sequence). The CDR3 is 15 amino acids. CDR3 loop: CASMGQLAGDYEQYF. The CDR3 nucleotides are TGTGCCAGTATGGGACAACTAGCGGGTGACTACGAGCAGTACTTC.

The chain recombines TRBV30 with TRBJ1-1, with D uncertain. Germline loops: CDR1 GTSNPN, CDR2 SVGIG (reference sequence). The CDR3 has 11 residues. Trimming cost V 1 base and J 8 bases, with 8 bases left between them. The CDR3: CAWSEITEAFF. CDR3 nucleotides: TGTGCCTGGAGTGAAATAACGGAAGCTTTCTTT. Full variable domain (remainder filled in from reference TRBV30 and TRBJ1-1): SQTIHQWPATLVQPVGSPLSLECTVEGTSNPNLYWYRQAAGRGLQLLFYSVGIGQISSEVPQNLSASRPQDRQFILSSKKLLLSDSGFYLCAWSEITEAFFGQGTRLTVV.

This chain connects TRBV14 to TRBJ1-1; D possibly corresponds to TRBD1 (5 bases). The CDR3 length is 16 residues. V gave up 4 bases and J gave up 0 bases, with 15 bases separating them. Germline-derived CDR1 and CDR2 are SGHDN and FVKESK. For the CDR3, the DNA is TGTGCCAGCAGCCCGCCGAGTCAGGGACTGAACACTGAAGCTTTCTTT. It encodes CASSPPSQGLNTEAFF.

This chain joins TRBV12-3 or TRBV12-4 and TRBJ1-2; no clear D. Trimming stripped 6 bases from V and 8 bases from J, with 16 bases between. This CDR3 is built from 13 residues. The CDR3 region has the DNA TGTGCCAGCAGCCTAAAGGGTCGTGGCGGCTACACCTTC. Translated: CASSLKGRGGYTF.

The V gene is TRBV2, the J gene TRBJ2-2, with D unresolved. The CDR3 length is 12 residues. The V end was cut by 6 bases, the J end by 7 bases, with 9 bases between. Germline loops: CDR1 SNHLY, CDR2 FYNNEI. The CDR3 nucleotides read TGTGCCAGCAGCTCTCAAATCGGGGAGCTGTTTTTT. Protein sequence: CASSSQIGELFF. Full variable domain (rest looked up from reference TRBV2 and TRBJ2-2): EPEVTQTPSHQVTQMGQEVILRCVPISNHLYFYWYRQILGQKVEFLVSFYNNEISEKSEIFDDQFSVERPDGSNFTLKIRSTKLEDSAMYFCASSSQIGELFFGEGSRLTVL.

This clone occurred once. This rearrangement joins TRBV5-1 to TRBJ1-1, with D possibly matching TRBD1 (5 bases). V lost 3 bases and J lost 1, with 10 bases in between. The CDR3 is 14 residues long. Germline loops: CDR1 SGHRS, CDR2 YFSETQ. The CDR3 here is CASSYRGANTEAFF. The DNA of the CDR3 is TGCGCCAGCAGCTACCGAGGGGCGAACACTGAAGCTTTCTTT.